Listed here are 21 T cell receptor beta chains from one sample, sequenced in a study of shared clonotypes between healthy human individuals (TCRdb year 2020). The library was produced with the immunoSEQ multiplex PCR assay. The table was pulled from immuneACCESS by TCRdb, which kept in-frame rearrangements only. Such tables lose some clones; where checked, under half of the loss comes from unresolved V genes, and the rest has no known cause. The table for this sample lists 2 million to 3 million clones; approximately 92% of them were counted only once. The ten largest clones add up to around 0.14% of the sample. Sequenced material: naive CD4+ T cells sorted from blood. Interpreted using the paper, the cell subset or site label stands for: CD45RA+ positively selected. The receptors were gathered from a man aged 18 to 35 in good health.

This clone was recorded only once. The chain carries TRBV21-1 and TRBJ2-7. TRBV21-1 is labeled a pseudogene. This CDR3 spans 12 amino acids. In nucleotides, the CDR3 is TGTGCCAGCAGCATCATGACCTGGCGTTGGTACTTC. Its protein is CASSIMTWRWYF.

The chain recombines TRBV19 with TRBJ2-6; no definite D call. CDR3 size: 13 residues. The germline gives CDR1 LNHDA, CDR2 SQIVND (reference sequence). V was trimmed by 8 bases and J by 0 bases, leaving 5 bases between them. CDR3 nucleotides: TGTGCCAGTCAGTACTCTGGGGCCAACGTCCTGACTTTC. Translating gives CASQYSGANVLTF.

The chain employs TRBV28 and TRBJ1-5; D is unresolved. CDR3 length: 14 residues. The V end was cut by 2 bases, the J end by 1 base, with 6 bases between. Germline V gives CDR1 MDHEN, CDR2 SYDVKM. CDR3 amino acids: CASSLMVSNQPQHF. CDR3 sequence (DNA): TGTGCCAGCAGTTTAATGGTCAGCAATCAGCCCCAGCATTTT.

The V gene is TRBV5-1, the J gene TRBJ1-2, with 9 bases that match TRBD1. Germline values: CDR1 SGHRS, CDR2 YFSETQ. The CDR3 is 15 amino acids. V shed 4 bases and J 7 bases; nucleotides not matched to a gene: 11. The CDR3 DNA reads as TGCGCCAGCAGCCGCGACCCGGGACAGGGATTTGGCTACACCTTC. This codes for CASSRDPGQGFGYTF.

This clone was seen a handful of times. The CDR3 coding sequence is TGTGCCAGCAGCAACCACTGGACAGGCAATCAGCCCCAGCATTTT. Translation: CASSNHWTGNQPQHF. J is TRBJ1-5 and V is TRBV2; a possible D gene is TRBD1 (6 bases). Germline assignment: CDR1 SNHLY and CDR2 FYNNEI. V lost 6 bases and J 2 bases, leaving 14 bases between the germline ends. This CDR3 is 15 amino acids long.

The rearrangement uses TRBV6-4 and TRBJ2-5, with D possibly being TRBD1 or TRBD2 (6 bases each). This CDR3 is 16 amino acids long. Per germline, CDR1 MRHNA and CDR2 SNTAGT. V gave up 2 bases and J gave up 2 bases, with 15 bases separating them. The CDR3 sequence is CASSDNPGARQETQYF. For the CDR3, the DNA is TGTGCCAGCAGTGACAATCCGGGGGCACGGCAAGAGACCCAGTACTTC.

V gene TRBV10-2 combines with J gene TRBJ1-4; perhaps TRBD1 as D (5 bases). CDR1 is WSHSY and CDR2 is SAAADI in the germline V gene. The CDR3 contains 14 residues. V was cut by 11 bases and J by 0 bases, with 13 bases left in between. The CDR3 reads CASRRGATNEKLFF. The CDR3, as DNA: TGCGCCTCCCGACGAGGGGCAACTAATGAAAAACTGTTTTTT.

On this clone: The same CDR3 is also encoded by other DNA sequences in this sample. The chain is built from TRBV7-2 and TRBJ1-1, with D hard to call. Trimming removed 5 bases from V and 1 base from J, with 8 bases in between. This CDR3 has 13 residues. The germline V gene encodes CDR1 SGHTA and CDR2 FQGNSA. CDR3 residues: CASSLGSNTEAFF. Here the CDR3 DNA reads TGTGCCAGCAGCCTCGGGTCGAACACTGAAGCTTTCTTT.

In DNA form, the CDR3 reads TGTGCCAGCAGCCCAATTGGGGCGGGAGGGCCGGTTGATGAGCAGTTCTTC. It translates to CASSPIGAGGPVDEQFF. This chain links TRBV7-9 with TRBJ2-1; 9 bases align to TRBD2. The CDR3 is 17 residues long. Germline CDR1 is SEHNR and CDR2 is FQNEAQ (reference sequence). The V and J ends lost 5 bases and 8 bases, in that order; junction bases with no gene match: 16.

J is TRBJ2-1 and V is TRBV5-1; TRBD2 aligns across 11 bases. Per germline, CDR1 SGHRS and CDR2 YFSETQ. With V trimmed by 4 bases and J by 2 bases, 5 bases remained unmatched. The CDR3 sequence is 16 residues long. The CDR3 DNA is TGCGCCAGCAGCCCAACTAGCGGGGGCCCCTACAATGAGCAGTTCTTC. Translating it yields CASSPTSGGPYNEQFF.

The CDR3 sequence is CASSVHPANTGELFF. Written as DNA, the CDR3 is TGTGCCAGCAGCGTTCACCCAGCGAACACCGGGGAGCTGTTTTTT. The rearrangement links TRBV9 to TRBJ2-2; D gene unclear. Between the trimmed V and J ends, which lost 2 bases and 0 bases, there was a span of 8 bases. The germline gives CDR1 SGDLS, CDR2 YYNGEE. CDR3 length: 15 amino acids.

This rearrangement joins TRBV7-9 to TRBJ2-1; 9 nucleotides align to TRBD2. Per the germline V gene, CDR1 is SEHNR and CDR2 is FQNEAQ (reference sequence). Unmatched junction bases numbered 4, after V lost 5 bases and J lost 5 bases. The CDR3 is 14 amino acids. CDR3 residues: CASSRTSDNNEQFF. The CDR3 DNA reads as TGTGCCAGCAGCCGGACTAGCGATAACAATGAGCAGTTCTTC.

V is TRBV6-5 and J is TRBJ1-1; tentative D call: TRBD1 (5 bases). CDR1 is MNHEY and CDR2 is SVGAGI in the germline V gene. V shed 0 bases and J shed 3 bases, with 11 bases lying between them. This CDR3 comprises 15 residues. CDR3 in amino acids: CASSYSGGVDTEAFF. As DNA, the CDR3 is TGTGCCAGCAGTTACTCGGGGGGGGTGGACACTGAAGCTTTCTTT.

In the case of this clone: Other DNA sequences of this sample code for an identical CDR3. V gene TRBV18 combines with J gene TRBJ1-2; TRBD1 matches 7 bases. The CDR3 totals 12 residues. Germline trimming cut 2 bases from V and 8 bases from J; bases unmatched to any gene: 2. Germline V gene sequence: CDR1 KGHSH, CDR2 LQKENI. The CDR3, as DNA: TGTGCCAGCTCACCAACAGGGGCGGGCTACACCTTC. Its translation: CASSPTGAGYTF.

The chain carries TRBV6-5 and TRBJ1-4, with D unclear. The CDR3 has 11 amino acids. V gave up 11 bases and J gave up 11 bases, with 15 bases separating them. CDR1 and CDR2 from the germline V gene are MNHEY and SVGAGI. CDR3 region: CAVGEGSKLFF. The CDR3 DNA reads TGTGCCGTCGGCGAAGGCAGCAAACTGTTTTTT.

As for this clone: Germline is not matched at one junction end, which may reflect a read error. V is TRBV2 and J is TRBJ1-1; D gene ambiguous. Germline lookup yields CDR1 SNHLY and CDR2 FYNNEI. The CDR3 spans 11 residues. This chain's CDR3 is CASSLNPEAFF. As DNA, the CDR3 is TGTGCCAGCAGTCTGAACCCTGAAGCTTTCTTT.

V gene TRBV18 combines with J gene TRBJ2-3; D gene unclear. Germline V CDR1 and CDR2: KGHSH, LQKENI. Trimming pared 8 bases from V and 2 bases from J, leaving 5 bases between. The CDR3 is 11 amino acids. The CDR3 reads CASAYTDTQYF. The CDR3 DNA reads as TGTGCCAGCGCCTACACAGATACGCAGTATTTT.

The CDR3 region has the DNA TGCGCCAGCAGCTTGCGAAGGCGGGACTCGGACAATGAGCAGTTCTTC. Amino acids: CASSLRRRDSDNEQFF. This chain joins TRBV5-1 and TRBJ2-1, with D maybe TRBD2 (6 bases). From germline, CDR1 is SGHRS and CDR2 YFSETQ. V shed 1 base and J shed 5 bases, with 16 bases lying between them. This CDR3 comprises 16 residues.

This clone showed up just once. The V and J genes are TRBV5-4 and TRBJ1-5, with D maybe TRBD1 (6 bases). This CDR3 contains 16 residues. Germline V gene lookup returns CDR1 SGHNT and CDR2 YYREEE (reference sequence). V was shortened by 0 bases and J by 3 bases, with 13 bases between the two germline ends. The CDR3 here is CASSLGGGGNNQPQHF. The CDR3, as DNA: TGTGCCAGCAGCTTGGGGGGAGGGGGAAACAATCAGCCCCAGCATTTT.

About this clone itself: This CDR3 is also generated by other DNA sequences in the sample. The chain has TRBV2 and TRBJ2-3; no definite D call. CDR1 is SNHLY and CDR2 is FYNNEI in the germline V gene. The V end lost 9 bases, the J end lost 2 bases, and 12 bases lay between the germline ends. CDR3 length equals 13 residues. The CDR3 DNA follows: TGTGCCAGTTCGGAGCGTGTCACAGATACGCAGTATTTT. It specifies CASSERVTDTQYF.

This clone was seen a few times. The chain joins TRBV30 to TRBJ1-2, with D perhaps matching TRBD1 (6 bases). Germline values: CDR1 GTSNPN, CDR2 SVGIG (reference sequence). Trimming shortened V by 4 bases and J by 0 bases, and 12 bases separated the two germline ends. This CDR3 has 14 residues. This chain's CDR3 is CAWKRAGANYGYTF. CDR3 sequence (DNA): TGTGCCTGGAAGCGTGCAGGGGCTAACTATGGCTACACCTTC.